This T cell receptor (beta chain) was sequenced in a study of T cell responses to AZD1222 COVID-19 vaccine. Study outcomes and limitations: Donors were largely white British and mainly female; clonal diversity was possibly underestimated. Only 5 to 7 AZD1222 recipients were seropositive at baseline. Spike was spanned by vaccine-associated CD4 TCRs, with dominance at 160-218 and 743-854. Spike-specific TCR breadth and depth rose after two AZD1222 doses.

This CDR3 has 15 residues. Germline V gene data show CDR1 as MNHEY and CDR2 as SVGAGI. V shed 4 bases and J 4 bases; nucleotides not matched to a gene: 7. Concerning this clone itself: Its antigen is not known.

Only in-frame clones appear in the TCRdb table, and some are missing; sequencing was by immunoSEQ multiplex PCR. The table shows about 92,000 clones, with 88% occurring only once. This receptor was taken from an adult in good health. The gene calls are TRBV6-5 and TRBJ1-1, with 9 bases lining up with TRBD1. The material sequenced was peripheral blood, taken on day 0 of AZD1222 vaccination. The CDR3 region has the DNA TGTGCCAGCAGTTCGCCGGGACAGGGCTTCACTGAAGCTTTCTTT. Protein sequence: CASSSPGQGFTEAFF.